One sample yielded the 21 T cell receptor beta chains listed below, sequenced in a study of blood T cell repertoires in COVID-19. Clones were read by immunoSEQ multiplex PCR, and TCRdb kept only the in-frame ones, dropping some. This sample has 300,000 to 350,000 clones, with more than 70% found just once. Sequencing was done on a sample of peripheral blood. These receptors all stem from a woman aged 70 to 79 with COVID-19, enrolled during active disease.

This chain links TRBV18 with TRBJ1-1; 7 nucleotides agree with TRBD1. J was trimmed by 6 bases and V by 3 bases; bases with no gene match: 1. This CDR3 region has 12 residues. Germline loops: CDR1 KGHSH, CDR2 LQKENI. The CDR3 nucleotides are TGTGCCAGCTCACCCGACAGGGCTGAAGCTTTCTTT. Translating it yields CASSPDRAEAFF.

This clone occurred once. The rearrangement joins TRBV6-5 to TRBJ1-6; 8 bases fit TRBD1. J was trimmed by 7 bases and V by 8 bases; bases with no gene match: 4. Germline V lookup: CDR1 MNHEY, CDR2 SVGAGI. There are 13 residues in the CDR3. CDR3 DNA: TGTGCCAGCGGCGGACAGGGCAATTCACCCCTCCACTTT. Translated, it gives CASGGQGNSPLHF.

The genes are TRBV6-5 and TRBJ2-2; TRBD1 agrees at 7 bases. The germline gives CDR1 MNHEY, CDR2 SVGAGI. V was pared by 2 bases and J by 5 bases, with 2 bases of the junction left unmatched. CDR3 length: 14 residues. In DNA, the CDR3 is TGTGCCAGCAGTTACGGGACAGAAACCGGGGAGCTGTTTTTT. This encodes CASSYGTETGELFF.

In nucleotides, the CDR3 is TGTGCCAGCAGCTTAGTAGGGGCTGTGTACTTC. This sequence encodes CASSLVGAVYF. The chain carries TRBV7-2 and TRBJ2-7; TRBD1 is a possible D gene (5 bases). CDR1 and CDR2 (germline): SGHTA, FQGNSA. Deletions cut 1 base from V and 12 bases from J, with 10 bases between. The CDR3 covers 11 residues. The entire variable domain, with the rest obtained from reference TRBV7-2 and TRBJ2-7, is as follows: GAGVSQSPSNKVTEKGKDVELRCDPISGHTALYWYRQSLGQGLEFLIYFQGNSAPDKSGLPSDRFSAERTGGSVSTLTIQRTQQEDSAVYLCASSLVGAVYFGPGTRLTVT.

This chain uses TRBV7-8 with TRBJ1-4; 8 bases match TRBD1. Germline V CDR1 and CDR2: SGHVS, FQNEAQ. The CDR3 contains 14 residues. Germline trimming cut 5 bases from V and 3 bases from J; bases unmatched to any gene: 2. The CDR3 DNA reads TGTGCCAGCAGCCGGGACAGGTCTAATGAAAAACTGTTTTTT. It codes for CASSRDRSNEKLFF.

This clone was seen once. The rearrangement links TRBV6-2 or TRBV6-3 to TRBJ2-2; no clear D. Looked up from germline, CDR1 is MNHEY and CDR2 is SVGEGT. The CDR3 is 20 amino acids. V was trimmed by 2 bases and J by 1 base, leaving 23 bases between them. The CDR3: CASSYELAPLAAKNTGELFF. The CDR3 nucleotides read TGTGCCAGCAGTTACGAACTCGCTCCGTTAGCCGCGAAGAACACCGGGGAGCTGTTTTTT.

This chain uses TRBV19 with TRBJ2-3, with D tentatively TRBD2 (6 bases). CDR1 is LNHDA, CDR2 SQIVND, per germline (reference sequence). The CDR3 is 14 residues long. V dropped 7 bases and J dropped 4 bases, with 15 bases sitting between them. The CDR3 DNA sequence: TGTGCCAGTACTAATTTGGCGGGGTCAGATACGCAGTATTTT. Translating gives CASTNLAGSDTQYF. The entire variable domain, with the rest obtained from reference TRBV19 and TRBJ2-3, is as follows: DGGITQSPKYLFRKEGQNVTLSCEQNLNHDAMYWYRQDPGQGLRLIYYSQIVNDFQKGDIAEGYSVSREKKESFPLTVTSAQKNPTAFYLCASTNLAGSDTQYFGPGTRLTVL.

This sequence joins TRBV2 and TRBJ1-2; 7 nucleotides match TRBD1. Per germline, CDR1 SNHLY and CDR2 FYNNEI. V shed 6 bases, J shed 4 bases, and the junction held 8 bases outside the gene matches. This CDR3 comprises 14 residues. In DNA, the CDR3 is TGTGCCAGCAGAACAGGGGTCGAAATCTATGGCTACACCTTC. Amino acids: CASRTGVEIYGYTF.

The gene calls are TRBV11-2 and TRBJ1-1, with D perhaps TRBD1 (5 bases). The germline CDR1 and CDR2 sequences are SGHAT and FQNNGV. The CDR3 length is 13 residues. V dropped 1 base and J dropped 10 bases, with 13 bases sitting between them. CDR3 loop: CASSLGQGKVAFF. The CDR3 coding sequence is TGTGCCAGCAGCTTAGGCCAGGGTAAGGTAGCTTTCTTT. Combining the CDR3 with reference TRBV11-2 and TRBJ1-1 gives the whole variable domain EAGVAQSPRYKIIEKRQSVAFWCNPISGHATLYWYQQILGQGPKLLIQFQNNGVVDDSQLPKDRFSAERLKGVDSTLKIQPAKLEDSAVYLCASSLGQGKVAFFGQGTRLTVV.

The chain couples TRBV28 to TRBJ1-2, with D maybe TRBD1 (5 bases). The V and J ends lost 6 bases and 8 bases respectively, with 16 bases between them. The CDR3 spans 13 residues. Germline loops: CDR1 MDHEN, CDR2 SYDVKM. The CDR3 sequence is CASRPGGGIGYTF. The DNA for the CDR3 is TGTGCCAGCAGGCCCGGTGGGGGGATAGGCTACACCTTC.

This chain joins TRBV12-5 and TRBJ2-3, with D possibly matching TRBD2 (5 bases). V gave up 6 bases and J gave up 4 bases, with 11 bases separating them. The CDR3 loop spans 13 amino acids. CDR1 and CDR2 from the germline V gene are LGHNT and FRNRAP. CDR3 loop: CASGEGRADTQYF. CDR3 bases: TGTGCTAGTGGAGAGGGCCGGGCAGATACGCAGTATTTT.

The chain combines TRBV2 with TRBJ2-7; D remains unclear. Trimming took 8 bases from V and 0 from J, leaving 8 bases between them. The CDR3 covers 12 residues. CDR1 and CDR2 from the germline V gene are SNHLY and FYNNEI. The DNA of the CDR3 is TGTGCCAGCGCGGAGACCTCCTACGAGCAGTACTTC. It is translated as CASAETSYEQYF.

Remarks on this clone: An end of the junction does not agree with germline; a read error may underlie this. The chain employs TRBV3-1 (or the pseudogene TRBV3-2) and TRBJ2-7, with 8 bases aligning to TRBD1. The CDR3 sequence is 12 residues long. Germline V CDR1 and CDR2: LGHDT, YNNKEL (reference sequence). CDR3 nucleotides: TGTGCCAGCAGCCAAGATATAGGACAGGGTTTGTTC. Translating gives CASSQDIGQGLF.

The V and J genes are TRBV4-1 and TRBJ1-2; D is perhaps TRBD1 (5 bases). In germline, CDR1 is MGHRA, CDR2 YSYEKL. V dropped 1 base and J dropped 5 bases, with 14 bases sitting between them. The CDR3 consists of 15 residues. CDR3 bases: TGCGCCAGCAGCCAAGTTACGGGGGGGTGGTATGGCTACACCTTC. Its translation is CASSQVTGGWYGYTF.

This sequence joins TRBV21-1 and TRBJ1-5; no check of the table's D call, TRBD1, against the DNA was made. TRBV21-1 is assigned pseudogene status. The CDR3 consists of 16 residues. Here the CDR3 DNA reads TGTGCCAGCAGCAAAGTAAGGGGGACCAGCAATCAGCCCCAGCATTTT. Translated, it gives CASSKVRGTSNQPQHF.

V and J are TRBV13 and TRBJ2-7; 8 bases match TRBD2. This CDR3 has 14 residues. The germline V gene encodes CDR1 PRHDT and CDR2 FYEKMQ (reference sequence). Losses at the gene ends were 6 bases for V and 0 bases for J; bases not matched to a gene: 4. The CDR3 protein is CASRVAGSSYEQYF. CDR3 DNA sequence: TGTGCCAGCAGGGTAGCGGGGAGCTCCTACGAGCAGTACTTC.

The chain employs TRBV6-5 and TRBJ1-1, with D unresolved. Looked up from germline, CDR1 is MNHEY and CDR2 is SVGAGI. The CDR3 extends over 15 amino acids. V lost 0 bases, J lost 3 bases, and 11 bases lay in between. The CDR3 reads CASSYSPGLHTEAFF. The DNA of the CDR3 is TGTGCCAGCAGTTACTCTCCGGGGTTGCACACTGAAGCTTTCTTT.

The gene calls are TRBV6-5 and TRBJ1-1, with 7 bases matching TRBD1. CDR1 is MNHEY, CDR2 SVGAGI, per germline. V shed 5 bases, J shed 6 bases, and the junction held 9 bases outside the gene matches. The CDR3 loop spans 14 amino acids. The DNA for the CDR3 is TGTGCCAGCAGTCTAAGGGACAGTCTTTCTGAAGCTTTCTTT. The encoded protein is CASSLRDSLSEAFF.

The genes are TRBV7-2 and TRBJ1-2; 12 bases line up with TRBD1. This CDR3 is built from 16 residues. After removal of 6 bases from V and 5 bases from J, the junction contained 10 bases not matched to a gene. Germline values: CDR1 SGHTA, CDR2 FQGNSA. CDR3 region: CASRNSGTGGQYGYTF. CDR3 in DNA: TGTGCCAGCAGAAACTCCGGGACAGGGGGCCAATATGGCTACACCTTC.

The chain couples TRBV10-2 to TRBJ1-4; D gene ambiguous. The V and J ends lost 2 bases and 8 bases respectively, with 15 bases between them. CDR1 and CDR2 (germline): WSHSY, SAAADI. The CDR3 is 15 amino acids. CDR3 sequence (DNA): TGCGCCAGCAGTGAGGGGTCGGGGATTGGAGAAAAACTGTTTTTT. Its translation: CASSEGSGIGEKLFF.

DNA for the CDR3: TGTGCCAGCAGCTTGAAACGGGGGGGCGAGCAGTACTTC. This codes for CASSLKRGGEQYF. The J gene is TRBJ2-7, the V gene TRBV5-4, with 8 nucleotides matching TRBD2. Germline V lookup: CDR1 SGHNT, CDR2 YYREEE (reference sequence). The CDR3 has 13 amino acids. The junction had 3 bases not matched to a gene; V was cut back by 1 base and J by 6 bases.